A selection of T cell receptor beta chains follows, all from one sample in a study of blood T cell repertoires in COVID-19. Assay: immunoSEQ multiplex PCR; the TCRdb copy retains only in-frame clones and omits some. The table records around 160,000 clones, approximately 90% of them present only once. The sequenced sample was peripheral blood. The receptors shown here come from a man between 18 and 35 years old with acute or convalescent COVID-19. Each CDR3 is given with its conserved first and last residue. The order of the fields is D gene, J gene, clone size, V gene, CDR3 protein, CDR3 DNA. A D gene is named only where the DNA matches it firmly. The size entry is marked missing in some rows and otherwise reads once, few, many or a size class.

d_gene: -
j_gene: TRBJ2-7
abundance: -
v_gene: TRBV27
CDR3aa: CASSGVAEAYEQYF
CDR3nt: TGTGCCAGCAGCGGGGTAGCGGAGGCCTACGAGCAGTACTTC

d_gene: -
j_gene: TRBJ2-7
abundance: -
v_gene: TRBV24-1
CDR3aa: CATSDPRQAYEQYF
CDR3nt: TGTGCCACCAGTGACCCCAGACAGGCCTACGAGCAGTACTTC

d_gene: TRBD1
j_gene: TRBJ1-5
abundance: few
v_gene: TRBV6-5
CDR3aa: CASSYDPTGRKHF
CDR3nt: TGTGCCAGCAGTTATGACCCGACAGGGCGAAAGCATTTT

d_gene: TRBD1
j_gene: TRBJ1-2
abundance: -
v_gene: TRBV4-2
CDR3aa: CASSHRDRDISYTF
CDR3nt: TGTGCCAGCAGCCACAGGGACAGAGACATTAGCTACACCTTC

d_gene: -
j_gene: TRBJ2-2
abundance: -
v_gene: TRBV18
CDR3aa: CASSPTLTGELFF
CDR3nt: TGTGCCAGCTCACCAACATTAACCGGGGAGCTGTTTTTT

d_gene: TRBD1
j_gene: TRBJ1-2
abundance: -
v_gene: TRBV13
CDR3aa: CASSYKGTGGRVNYGYTF
CDR3nt: TGTGCCAGCAGCTACAAAGGGACAGGGGGACGGGTTAACTATGGCTACACCTTC

d_gene: -
j_gene: TRBJ2-4
abundance: -
v_gene: TRBV2
CDR3aa: CASSGGGIGAKNIQYF
CDR3nt: TGTGCCAGCAGTGGGGGAGGTATCGGAGCCAAAAACATTCAGTACTTC

d_gene: TRBD1
j_gene: TRBJ1-4
abundance: -
v_gene: TRBV5-1
CDR3aa: CASSPVGTSGTGVEKLFF
CDR3nt: TGCGCCAGCAGCCCTGTCGGCACATCCGGGACAGGGGTAGAAAAACTGTTTTTT

d_gene: TRBD2
j_gene: TRBJ2-3
abundance: -
v_gene: TRBV19
CDR3aa: CASSTPSGTSGRHTQYF
CDR3nt: TGTGCCAGTAGTACCCCCTCCGGGACTAGCGGGAGACATACGCAGTATTTT

d_gene: -
j_gene: TRBJ1-1
abundance: -
v_gene: TRBV7-9
CDR3aa: CASSLVTGTGNTEAFF
CDR3nt: TGTGCCAGCAGCTTAGTTACAGGGACGGGTAACACTGAAGCTTTCTTT

d_gene: -
j_gene: TRBJ1-1
abundance: -
v_gene: TRBV12-3/TRBV12-4
CDR3aa: CASSSRYEAFF
CDR3nt: TGTGCCAGCAGTTCCAGGTATGAAGCTTTCTTT

d_gene: TRBD1
j_gene: TRBJ2-3
abundance: -
v_gene: TRBV7-9
CDR3aa: CASSRGQGGASTDTQYF
CDR3nt: TGTGCCAGCAGCCGGGGACAGGGGGGGGCTAGCACAGATACGCAGTATTTT

d_gene: TRBD1
j_gene: TRBJ2-5
abundance: -
v_gene: TRBV6-5
CDR3aa: CASSRTGGKQTQYF
CDR3nt: TGTGCCAGCAGTCGGACAGGGGGCAAACAGACCCAGTACTTC

d_gene: TRBD1
j_gene: TRBJ2-7
abundance: -
v_gene: TRBV10-3
CDR3aa: CAISAIDRGRIPPYYEQYF
CDR3nt: TGTGCCATCAGTGCGATAGACAGGGGGCGGATTCCTCCCTACTACGAGCAGTACTTC

d_gene: -
j_gene: TRBJ2-7
abundance: -
v_gene: TRBV7-8
CDR3aa: CASSLSAGSYEQYF
CDR3nt: TGTGCCAGCAGCTTATCGGCAGGATCCTACGAGCAGTACTTC

d_gene: -
j_gene: TRBJ1-5
abundance: -
v_gene: TRBV3-1/TRBV3-2
CDR3aa: CASSPDSTSRSNQPQHF
CDR3nt: TGTGCCAGCAGCCCGGACTCAACGAGCCGTAGCAATCAGCCCCAGCATTTT

d_gene: TRBD1
j_gene: TRBJ1-4
abundance: -
v_gene: TRBV5-5
CDR3aa: CASSLKGGGQGNEKLFF
CDR3nt: TGTGCCAGCAGCCTAAAAGGTGGGGGACAGGGAAATGAAAAACTGTTTTTT